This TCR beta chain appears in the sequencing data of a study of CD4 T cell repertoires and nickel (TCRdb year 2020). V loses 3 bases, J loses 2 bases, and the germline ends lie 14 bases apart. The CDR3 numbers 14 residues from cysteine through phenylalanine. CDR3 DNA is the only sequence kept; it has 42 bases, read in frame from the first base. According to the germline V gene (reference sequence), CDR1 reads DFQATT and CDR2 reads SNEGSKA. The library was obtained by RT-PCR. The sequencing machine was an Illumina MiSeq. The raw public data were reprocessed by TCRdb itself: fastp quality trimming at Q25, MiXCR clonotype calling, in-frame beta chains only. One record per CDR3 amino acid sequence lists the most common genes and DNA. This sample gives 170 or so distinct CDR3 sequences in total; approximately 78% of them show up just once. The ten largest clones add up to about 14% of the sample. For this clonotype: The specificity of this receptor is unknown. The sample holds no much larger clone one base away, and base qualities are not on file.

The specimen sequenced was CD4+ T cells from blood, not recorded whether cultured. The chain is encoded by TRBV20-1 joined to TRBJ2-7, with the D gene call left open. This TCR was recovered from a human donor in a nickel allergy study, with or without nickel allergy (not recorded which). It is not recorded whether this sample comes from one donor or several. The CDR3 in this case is CSASNPRLTYEQYF. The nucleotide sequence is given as TGCAGTGCTAGTAACCCCCGGTTAACCTACGAGCAGTACTTC.